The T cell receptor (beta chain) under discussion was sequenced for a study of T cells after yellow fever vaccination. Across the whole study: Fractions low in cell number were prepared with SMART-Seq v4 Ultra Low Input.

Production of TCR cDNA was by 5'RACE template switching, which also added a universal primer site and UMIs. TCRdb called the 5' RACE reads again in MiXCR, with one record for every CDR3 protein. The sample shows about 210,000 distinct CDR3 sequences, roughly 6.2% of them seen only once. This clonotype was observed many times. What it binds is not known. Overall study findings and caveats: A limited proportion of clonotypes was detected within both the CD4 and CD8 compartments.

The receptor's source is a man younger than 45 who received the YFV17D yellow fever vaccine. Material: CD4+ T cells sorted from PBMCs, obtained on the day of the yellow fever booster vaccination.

CDR3 bases: TGTGCCAGCAGAGAAACAGGGGTACCCGACGAGCAGTACTTC. Amino acids: CASRETGVPDEQYF. The chain has TRBV2 and TRBJ2-7; 7 bases are shared with TRBD1. V lost 6 bases and J lost 5; bases outside the gene matches: 10. Germline V gene sequence: CDR1 SNHLY, CDR2 FYNNEI. This CDR3 is 14 amino acids long.